The 17 T cell receptor beta chains below were found in one sample sequenced in a study of cytomegalovirus exposure and HLA in healthy donors. The PCR employed 60 Vbeta primers together with 13 Jbeta primers. Data came from immunoSEQ multiplex PCR; TCRdb stores just in-frame clones and leaves some out. The sample has some 110,000 clones, 9% to 10% seen once; the top ten hold less than 4%. The sequenced material came from PBMCs. These receptors were collected from a man aged 25-45 years in good health and CMV-seronegative.

The J gene is TRBJ2-1, the V gene TRBV7-3; 8 bases are shared with TRBD2. Germline V gene sequence: CDR1 SGHTA, CDR2 FQGTGA. The V gene end was trimmed by 5 bases and the J gene end by 7 bases; junction bases not matched to a gene: 13. The CDR3 spans 16 residues. DNA of the CDR3: TGTGCCAGCAGCCCGGGGGGGGCGGGAGGAATAAATGAGCAGTTCTTC. Its protein product is CASSPGGAGGINEQFF. Filled out from reference TRBV7-3 and TRBJ2-1, the complete variable domain reads GAGVSQTPSNKVTEKGKYVELRCDPISGHTALYWYRQSLGQGPEFLIYFQGTGAADDSGLPNDRFFAVRPEGSVSTLKIQRTERGDSAVYLCASSPGGAGGINEQFFGPGTRLTVL.

The chain combines TRBV28 with TRBJ2-7; 9 nucleotides match TRBD2. Losses at the gene ends were 0 bases for V and 2 bases for J; bases not matched to a gene: 2. The CDR3 covers 15 residues. Germline CDR1 and CDR2: MDHEN and SYDVKM. CDR3 DNA sequence: TGTGCCAGCAGTTTATGGACTAGCGGCACCTACGAGCAGTACTTC. Protein: CASSLWTSGTYEQYF.

The sample holds a few counts of this clone. The CDR3 DNA follows: TGTGCCCGAGTGGACAGGCAAAATGAAAAACTGTTTTTT. This codes for CARVDRQNEKLFF. The chain combines TRBV6-4 with TRBJ1-4, with TRBD1 matching over 7 bases. The CDR3 has 13 amino acids. Germline V gene lookup returns CDR1 MRHNA and CDR2 SNTAGT. With 11 bases clipped from V and 5 bases from J, the junction kept 8 bases outside the gene matches.

The chain carries TRBV5-1 and TRBJ1-2; 8 nucleotides agree with TRBD1. The CDR3 has 14 amino acids. J gave up 8 bases and V 4 bases, and 10 bases lay outside the gene matches. The V gene's germline CDR1 is SGHRS and CDR2 YFSETQ. CDR3 nucleotide sequence: TGCGCCAGCAGCACCGACAGGGGTCTAGAGGGCTACACCTTC. It encodes CASSTDRGLEGYTF.

A few counts support this clone. This sequence joins TRBV4-1 and TRBJ1-2; D is ambiguous. The ends were cut back, 1 base at V and 3 bases at J, with 9 bases in the middle. The CDR3 runs to 14 residues. Germline-derived CDR1 and CDR2 are MGHRA and YSYEKL. In DNA form, the CDR3 reads TGCGCCAGCAGCCAAGTGTGGGAGGACTATGGCTACACCTTC. Its translation is CASSQVWEDYGYTF.

DNA of the CDR3: TGCGCCAGCGGGTTGGGGACAGGGAACTCCTACGAGCAGTACTTC. Its translation: CASGLGTGNSYEQYF. This chain joins TRBV5-1 and TRBJ2-7; 9 bases fit TRBD1. The V segment lost 7 bases and the J segment 0 bases; nucleotides outside the gene matches: 8. This CDR3 is 15 amino acids long. Germline values: CDR1 SGHRS, CDR2 YFSETQ. Based on the CDR3 plus reference TRBV5-1 and TRBJ2-7, the full variable domain is KAGVTQTPRYLIKTRGQQVTLSCSPISGHRSVSWYQQTPGQGLQFLFEYFSETQRNKGNFPGRFSGRQFSNSRSEMNVSTLELGDSALYLCASGLGTGNSYEQYFGPGTRLTVT.

CDR3 DNA sequence: TGTGCCAGCAGTCGGACTAGCGGGGGTTTCTATGAGCAGTTCTTC. The encoded protein is CASSRTSGGFYEQFF. The genes are TRBV7-2 and TRBJ2-1, with 13 bases that match TRBD2. Unmatched junction bases numbered 7, after V lost 6 bases and J lost 8 bases. The CDR3 runs to 15 residues. Germline loops: CDR1 SGHTA, CDR2 FQGNSA. The whole variable domain, filled in from reference TRBV7-2 and TRBJ2-1, reads GAGVSQSPSNKVTEKGKDVELRCDPISGHTALYWYRQSLGQGLEFLIYFQGNSAPDKSGLPSDRFSAERTGGSVSTLTIQRTQQEDSAVYLCASSRTSGGFYEQFFGPGTRLTVL.

The chain links TRBV30 to TRBJ1-5; D remains unclear. The CDR3 runs to 14 residues. Germline assignment: CDR1 GTSNPN and CDR2 SVGIG (reference sequence). With 4 bases removed from V and 6 bases from J, the gap between germline ends came to 16 bases. In DNA form, the CDR3 reads TGTGCCTGGAACTCTAATTCGCTGAGTCAGCCCCAGCATTTT. It yields the protein CAWNSNSLSQPQHF.

In its sample, this clone was seen a few times. V and J are TRBV7-2 and TRBJ2-2, with 8 bases fitting TRBD1. This CDR3 region has 17 residues. V shed 5 bases, J shed 6 bases, and the junction held 14 bases outside the gene matches. Looked up from germline, CDR1 is SGHTA and CDR2 is FQGNSA. The CDR3 protein is CASSRPLPGQGAGELFF. The CDR3 DNA is TGTGCCAGCAGCCGACCACTCCCTGGACAGGGAGCCGGGGAGCTGTTTTTT.

There are a few counts of this clone. The CDR3 sequence: CASELPPGQNTGELFF. Written as DNA, the CDR3 is TGTGCCAGCGAGCTCCCACCGGGACAGAACACCGGGGAGCTGTTTTTT. This chain uses TRBV6-4 with TRBJ2-2, with D possibly TRBD1 on 6 matching bases. Germline V CDR1 and CDR2: MRHNA, SNTAGT. The CDR3 runs to 16 residues. Between the trimmed V and J ends, which lost 8 bases and 1 base, there was a span of 17 bases.

This clone has more than one count but fewer than ten. The chain recombines TRBV19 with TRBJ1-1; 7 bases are shared with TRBD1. The CDR3 extends over 16 amino acids. V was pared by 7 bases and J by 1 base, with 12 bases of the junction left unmatched. Germline V gives CDR1 LNHDA, CDR2 SQIVND (reference sequence). CDR3: CASTEKGQPKNTEAFF. CDR3 sequence (DNA): TGTGCCAGTACCGAAAAGGGACAGCCAAAGAACACTGAAGCTTTCTTT.

Only a few counts were recorded for this clone. V usage is TRBV5-1 and J usage is TRBJ1-1, with D possibly TRBD1 on 6 matching bases. Deletions cut 4 bases from V and 5 bases from J, with 15 bases between. Germline-derived CDR1 and CDR2 are SGHRS and YFSETQ. This CDR3 spans 14 amino acids. The CDR3 protein is CASSPPETGTEAFF. CDR3 nucleotide sequence: TGCGCCAGCAGCCCCCCCGAGACAGGAACTGAAGCTTTCTTT.

The rearrangement links TRBV11-2 to TRBJ2-3; D might be TRBD1 (5 bases). Germline V CDR1 and CDR2: SGHAT, FQNNGV. V shed 5 bases and J shed 4 bases, with 13 bases lying between them. The CDR3 has 14 amino acids. The CDR3 bases are TGTGCCAGCAGCCCAACCACAGGTCCAGATACGCAGTATTTT. This gives the protein CASSPTTGPDTQYF.

Only a few counts were recorded for this clone. The chain uses TRBV7-8 and TRBJ1-4, with 11 bases matching TRBD1. This CDR3 comprises 18 residues. The trim removed 5 bases at V and 5 bases at J, leaving 13 bases unmatched. The germline gives CDR1 SGHVS, CDR2 FQNEAQ. The CDR3 reads CASSPLPGQGGYNEKLFF. The CDR3 DNA reads TGTGCCAGCAGCCCATTACCGGGACAGGGGGGATACAATGAAAAACTGTTTTTT.

This chain connects TRBV6-5 to TRBJ2-5, with D possibly being TRBD2 (7 bases). V was clipped by 6 bases and J by 2 bases, with 16 bases between them. The germline gives CDR1 MNHEY, CDR2 SVGAGI. The CDR3 runs 15 residues. The CDR3 spells CASSLWEGDQETQYF. DNA of the CDR3: TGTGCCAGCAGCCTGTGGGAGGGGGATCAAGAGACCCAGTACTTC.

The chain joins TRBV9 to TRBJ1-1; 8 bases are a match to TRBD1. Unmatched junction bases numbered 5, after V lost 2 bases and J lost 5 bases. CDR3 length: 14 amino acids. Germline CDR1 is SGDLS and CDR2 is YYNGEE. The CDR3 spells CASSVTGESTEAFF. DNA for the CDR3: TGTGCCAGCAGCGTGACAGGGGAAAGTACTGAAGCTTTCTTT.

This clone occurred a few times. This chain connects TRBV19 to TRBJ2-4, with a weak D call TRBD2 (6 bases). Trimming took 7 bases from V and 2 from J, leaving 15 bases between them. Per germline, CDR1 LNHDA and CDR2 SQIVND (reference sequence). The CDR3 runs to 15 residues. CDR3 amino acids: CASNKGLTTKNIQYF. Written as DNA, the CDR3 is TGTGCCAGTAATAAGGGACTTACTACCAAAAACATTCAGTACTTC.